This TCR beta chain comes out of a study of CD8+CD57+ T cells in acquired aplastic anemia. As concerns this clonotype: What it recognizes is unknown.

Both TCR beta VDJ combination and CDR3 sequence profiling were carried out. Genomic DNA was the template for this profiling. TCRdb passed the reads through MiXCR, listing each CDR3 protein once. Here the sample spans some 170,000 distinct CDR3 sequences, about 45% being singletons. Sequencing was done on patients that had shown CD8+CD57+ cell expansion by flow cytometry. Each patient had severe acquired aplastic anemia. Each patient gave a blood sample that was collected before any therapy had been received. Study results and limitations: It was found that twenty-nine CD8+ CDR3 sequences were shared between patients and controls.

V was clipped by 0 bases and J by 11 bases, with 13 bases between them. This CDR3 spans 13 amino acids. The germline gives CDR1 LNHNV, CDR2 YYDKDF (reference sequence). This TCR derives from a human donor with aplastic anemia. The sequenced material came from sorted CD4+, CD8+, or CD8+CD57+ T cells (not recorded which) from PBMCs. The chain employs TRBV15 and TRBJ2-5; D uncertain. The CDR3 DNA reads TGTGCCACCAGCAGAGATCTGGTCTATGAGCAGTACTTC. Translation: CATSRDLVYEQYF.